This note documents a single TCR beta chain sequence. A read error may produce the germline difference seen at one junction end. Stated time point: pretreatment peripheral blood. This sample was included in a study of PD-L1 blockade in urothelial cancer. The CDR3 loop spans 15 amino acids. CDR1 and CDR2 from the germline V gene are MNHEY and SVGAGI. The table came from immunoSEQ multiplex PCR; TCRdb's copy has only in-frame clones and leaves some out. This table has about 130,000 clones, roughly 84% appearing once. This receptor was identified in a man aged 45-65 years with urothelial cancer. The chain carries TRBV6-5 and TRBJ1-1, with TRBD1 as a possible D gene (6 bases). Sequences were derived from PBMCs, sampled around atezolizumab (anti-PD-L1) treatment. The CDR3 reads CASNIRHPGGTEAFF. In nucleotides, the CDR3 is TGTGCCAGCAACATACGACACCCTGGGGGCACTGAAGCCTTCTTT.